This T cell receptor (beta chain) was recovered during a study of shared clonotypes between healthy human individuals (dated by TCRdb to about 2020). About the study as a whole: The cohort included three men and a couple of women between 18 and 49 years of age. Leukapheresis yielded between about 0.85 and 10 billion PBMCs per donor. For each donor, CD4 naive and CD4 memory were each given three plates, CD8 naive was given two plates, and CD8 memory was given one plate. To increase sequencing depth and limit assay-specific biases, different laboratories used diverse techniques to prepare libraries and sequence TCR repertoires. The study deeply sequenced blood TCR repertoires of five healthy adults to estimate repertoire size and the extent of clonotype sharing between individuals.

The germline V gene encodes CDR1 SGHVS and CDR2 FNYEAQ. The CDR3 covers 13 residues, taking in both the cysteine and the phenylalanine. The kept DNA is CDR3 alone, 39 bases in frame from the first base. V lost 0 bases and J lost 4 bases; the stretch between them is 5 bases long. Results and caveats for the whole study, not just this receptor: Approximately 5% of naive CD4, around 3.5% of naive CD8, approximately 2% of memory CD4, and about 0.4% of memory CD8 clonotypes were shared across a handful of donors. Only blood was sampled, and tissue TCR repertoires likely differ from those in blood. Based on pairwise subsampling, the degree of clonotype sharing among donors was expected to be affected by sequencing depth. Because the study included a small number of donors, the genetic and exposure-history diversity represented was limited. Higher generation probabilities were observed for clonotypes shared by all four sorted-subset donors than for non-shared clonotypes. Larger estimated clonotype richness was generally found for naive subsets than for memory subsets. Incomplete sequencing was indicated by rarefaction of sorted-subset datasets, despite the large sequencing depth.

Using the deep immunoSEQ assay, TCR CDR3 regions were amplified from genomic DNA by multiplex PCR. Extracted genomic DNA from each cell subset was spread evenly across all wells of several immunoSEQ 96-well plates, with each plate serving as a replicate. For sorted subsets, each replicate PCR was loaded with 150 to 250 ng genomic DNA, equivalent to about 33,000 T cell genomes. The purified libraries were quantified using a Qubit 3.0 fluorometer, sized with a Bioanalyzer 2100, and then quantified again using the KAPA Library Quantification kit. Every immunoSEQ 96-well plate was sequenced on a separate single-read 150-cycle Illumina NextSeq 550 flow cell. As for the authors' bioinformatics: Because the immunoSEQ output held only junctional sequences and lacked quality scores, the filtering could not match the filtering applied to full-length reads. To assign V/J genes and CDR3, sequences were annotated against IMGT germline references using PyIR, a Python wrapper for IgBLAST v1.9. Any read was removed if the V/J assignment was weak (E-value above 1e-6), the CDR3 was missing, or the read contained stop codons, out-of-frame junctions, or ambiguous translated residues. V3J clonotypes were defined as sequences sharing an identical inferred V gene, J gene, and CDR3 amino acid sequence. To compute the percentage overlap between repertoires, the number of shared unique clonotypes was divided by the size of the smaller repertoire. Richness of each repertoire was evaluated using RTK rarefaction, the Chao1 estimator, and Recon v2.1 estimates of unobserved clonotypes. Generation probabilities were computed with OLGA for all TCRbeta clonotypes obtained by the gDNA method from four donors. The table comes from immuneACCESS by way of TCRdb, which keeps in-frame sequences with V and J called. Part of the clones is missing from these tables; in studies checked, under half for an unresolved V gene and the rest for unknown reasons. The D gene and trimming were derived from the DNA, and the V and J assignments and clone size from that table. A total of approximately 340,000 clones appear in this sample, around 67% of them only once. The biggest ten clones account for about a tenth of the sample.

On this clone: No antigen is known for it. No base quality information exists; no much larger clone differs at one position.

The donors were healthy, HIV-negative adults with no recently reported acute infections or vaccinations. Only Caucasian adults living in Nashville, Tennessee, USA were represented among the donors. CD4+ T cells were enriched through magnetic negative selection, after which naive cells were positively selected on CD45RA and the remaining negative fraction served as the memory subset. Blood was obtained by leukapheresis, after which PBMCs were separated by Ficoll-Histopaque density gradient centrifugation and cryopreserved in liquid nitrogen vapor phase. Analytical flow cytometry was used to check the purity and quantity of every magnetically sorted T cell population. Each sorted fraction had its genomic DNA isolated and then quantified by UV absorbance on a Nanodrop 2000c.

Sequencing input: memory CD4+ T cells sorted from blood. This specimen's cell subset or site label, per the study, means: CD45RA-negative fraction. This sequence uses TRBV7-6 and TRBJ2-3, and TRBD2 may be the D gene, going by 5 matching bases. The TCR was taken from a man aged 25-45 years in good health. CDR3 reads: CASSLAGADTQYF. The nucleotide sequence reads TGTGCCAGCAGCTTAGCGGGAGCAGATACGCAGTATTTT.